In this sample, the clone carrying this T cell receptor beta chain turned up once. This CDR3 spans 15 amino acids. Germline CDR1 reads DFQATT; CDR2 reads SNEGSKA (reference sequence). V lost 3 bases and J lost 7, with 19 bases in between. Libraries were prepared by immunoSEQ multiplex PCR; TCRdb keeps only in-frame clonotypes and omits some of them. The sample includes around 170,000 clones, around 86% of them seen just once. This sample stems from a study of blood T cell repertoires in COVID-19. Overall study: COVID-19 samples collected from the United States, Italy and Spain covered acute and convalescent phases. The cDNA or gDNA used as material had been derived from T cells, B-cell-depleted T cells, or PBMCs.

Sequences were obtained from peripheral blood. J is TRBJ1-5 and V is TRBV20-1; D call uncertain. The TCR sequence derives from a woman aged 70-85 years with COVID-19, enrolled during active disease. The CDR3 DNA reads as TGCAGTGCTAGTCTCGGACTAGAGTCGGGGCAGCCCCAGCATTTT. Its protein is CSASLGLESGQPQHF.